This T cell receptor (beta chain) was sequenced during a study of tumor-infiltrating lymphocytes in primary liver carcinoma. Synthesis of TCR beta cDNA was carried out from approximately 470 ng total RNA with a constant-region primer. Three nested multiplex PCR rounds, a slightly modified ARM-PCR method, built the TCR beta libraries. Rounds one and two of PCR, each of 10 cycles, were primed with TRBV1-TRBV30 forward primers and a C-beta reverse primer. Using its own MiXCR run on the multiplex PCR reads, TCRdb lists one record per CDR3 protein. Among 300,000 to 350,000 distinct CDR3 sequences listed, roughly two thirds were seen once. Germline V lookup: CDR1 SGHRS, CDR2 YFSETQ. The CDR3 length is 16 residues. In the case of this clonotype: One junction end does not reproduce the germline sequence, and a read error may be involved.

RNA was extracted from whole blood without cell sorting, alongside germline DNA. Sequencing was carried out using peripheral blood. This clonotype was obtained from a man in his forties with primary liver carcinoma and hepatitis B virus infection. The chain has TRBV5-1 and TRBJ1-4, with a tentative D call TRBD1 (5 bases). The CDR3 bases are TGCGCCAGCAGCTCCCAATCGGGCACGGGGCTTGAAAGACTGTTTTTT. It specifies CASSSQSGTGLERLFF.